One and the same sample provided the 11 T cell receptor beta chains below, sequenced in a study of T-cell reconstitution after alpha-beta-depleted transplantation in children. The TCRbeta library incorporated unique molecular identifiers. TCRdb called the PCR reads again in MiXCR, with one record for every CDR3 protein. The sample carries around 190,000 distinct CDR3 sequences, 6.6% recorded once. The specimen was PBMCs, collected before TCRalphabeta/CD19-depleted stem cell transplant. These receptors all come from a boy under 10 years old with acute lymphoblastic leukemia, due to receive a stem cell transplant.

This clonotype has ten or more counts. This sequence joins TRBV4-3 and TRBJ2-3; 8 bases map to TRBD2. Germline V gene lookup returns CDR1 LGHNA and CDR2 YSLEER. This CDR3 has 15 amino acids. Unmatched junction bases numbered 6, after V lost 6 bases and J lost 1 base. The CDR3 DNA follows: TGCGCCAGCAGACCGGGACTAGAAGGCACAGATACGCAGTATTTT. It codes for CASRPGLEGTDTQYF.

This clonotype was seen at least ten times. The genes are TRBV10-3 and TRBJ1-1; no firm D call. The V gene's germline CDR1 is ENHRY and CDR2 SYGVKD. Trimming removed 3 bases at V and 4 bases at J, with 12 bases between. The CDR3 is made up of 14 amino acids. The CDR3 protein is CAISEPSGRTEAFF. For the CDR3, the DNA is TGTGCCATCAGTGAACCCAGTGGTCGCACTGAAGCTTTCTTT.

This clonotype came up many times. The chain recombines TRBV2 with TRBJ1-2, with D tentatively TRBD1 (5 bases). Trimming cost V 3 bases and J 7 bases, with 15 bases left between them. There are 14 residues in the CDR3. Germline assignment: CDR1 SNHLY and CDR2 FYNNEI. CDR3 in amino acids: CASSDGAPWGGYTF. The CDR3 DNA follows: TGTGCCAGCAGTGATGGGGCTCCTTGGGGTGGCTACACCTTC.

This clonotype has a handful of counts. The rearrangement links TRBV28 to TRBJ1-1; no clear D gene. Germline CDR1 and CDR2: MDHEN and SYDVKM. V lost 7 bases to trimming and J lost 10 bases, with 19 bases between them. The CDR3 covers 13 residues. The chain's CDR3 is CASTSVYRVGAFF. CDR3 coding DNA: TGTGCCAGCACCTCGGTTTATAGGGTCGGAGCTTTCTTT.

As concerns this clonotype: This may stem from a read error, because a much larger clone lies one nucleotide away. The rearrangement uses TRBV10-3 and TRBJ2-6, with 8 bases matching TRBD1. This CDR3 is built from 17 residues. The germline CDR1 and CDR2 sequences are ENHRY and SYGVKD. CDR3 nucleotides: TGTGCCATCAGTGATACAGGGGGTTTCTCTGGGGCCGACGTCCTGACTTTC. This encodes CAISDTGGFSGADVLTF.

This clonotype was seen only a few times. The genes are TRBV12-3 or TRBV12-4 and TRBJ2-7; 7 bases agree with TRBD1. This CDR3 has 15 amino acids. J was trimmed by 3 bases and V by 7 bases; bases with no gene match: 12. As DNA, the CDR3 is TGTGCCAGCAAGATGAGGACAGGAGAGAGCTACGAGCAGTACTTC. It specifies CASKMRTGESYEQYF.

This clonotype was seen repeatedly, ten times or more. The CDR3 loop reads CASSGKQGSSYNEQFF. The CDR3, as DNA: TGTGCCAGCAGCGGTAAACAGGGTAGCTCCTACAATGAGCAGTTCTTC. The chain recombines TRBV7-9 with TRBJ2-1; D is possibly TRBD1 (6 bases). Trimming removed 5 bases at V and 0 bases at J, with 14 bases between. The CDR3 is 16 residues long. Germline CDR1 SEHNR, CDR2 FQNEAQ (reference sequence). The variable domain in full, completed from reference TRBV7-9 and TRBJ2-1, reads DTGVSQNPRHKITKRGQNVTFRCDPISEHNRLYWYRQTLGQGPEFLTYFQNEAQLEKSRLLSDRFSAERPKGSFSTLEIQRTEQGDSAMYLCASSGKQGSSYNEQFFGPGTRLTVL.

This clonotype has ten or more counts. The chain combines TRBV6-5 with TRBJ2-7; 10 bases are a match to TRBD2. The J segment lost 0 bases and the V segment lost 0 bases, leaving 2 bases of the junction unmatched. This CDR3 spans 16 amino acids. Germline CDR1 reads MNHEY; CDR2 reads SVGAGI. CDR3 DNA: TGTGCCAGCAGTTACTCCGGGACTAGCGTCTCCTACGAGCAGTACTTC. It specifies CASSYSGTSVSYEQYF.

This clonotype was seen many times. The rearrangement links TRBV12-3 or TRBV12-4 to TRBJ1-2, with TRBD1 identical over 12 bases. The CDR3 loop spans 15 amino acids. Trimming at V came to 6 bases and at J to 4 bases, leaving 6 bases not matched to a gene. CDR3 protein: CASSASGQGAYGYTF. Written as DNA, the CDR3 is TGTGCCAGCAGCGCCTCGGGACAGGGGGCCTATGGCTACACCTTC.

In this sample, this clonotype turned up many times. This rearrangement joins TRBV29-1 to TRBJ1-1; D not certain. Germline values: CDR1 SQVTM, CDR2 ANQGSEA. This CDR3 has 13 residues. V was trimmed by 6 bases and J by 5 bases, leaving 16 bases between them. CDR3 protein: CSVKTRWSTEAFF. The CDR3 nucleotides are TGCAGCGTCAAGACCCGCTGGTCTACTGAAGCTTTCTTT.

This chain uses TRBV4-3 with TRBJ2-1, with D possibly TRBD2 on 6 matching bases. The CDR3 spans 18 residues. CDR1 and CDR2 from the germline V gene are LGHNA and YSLEER. V lost 0 bases, J lost 0 bases, and 15 bases lay in between. Here the CDR3 reads CASSQDPPGSLSYNEQFF. Here the CDR3 DNA reads TGCGCCAGCAGCCAAGACCCTCCCGGGAGCCTCTCCTACAATGAGCAGTTCTTC.